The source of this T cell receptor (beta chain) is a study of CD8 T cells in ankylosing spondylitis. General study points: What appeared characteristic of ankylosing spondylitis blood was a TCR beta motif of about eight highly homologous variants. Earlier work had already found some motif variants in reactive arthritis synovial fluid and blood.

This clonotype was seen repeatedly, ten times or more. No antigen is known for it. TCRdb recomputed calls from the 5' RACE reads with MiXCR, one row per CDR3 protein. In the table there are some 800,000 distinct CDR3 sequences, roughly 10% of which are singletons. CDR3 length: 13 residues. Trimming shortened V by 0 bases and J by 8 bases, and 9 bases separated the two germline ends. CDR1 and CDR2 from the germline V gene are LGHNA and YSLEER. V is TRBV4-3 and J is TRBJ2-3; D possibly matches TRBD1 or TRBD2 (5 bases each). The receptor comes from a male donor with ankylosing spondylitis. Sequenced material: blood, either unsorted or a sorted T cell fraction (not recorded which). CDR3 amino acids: CASSQEERGTQYF. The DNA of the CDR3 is TGCGCCAGCAGCCAAGAAGAGAGGGGTACGCAGTATTTT.